This TCR beta chain was recorded in a study of human T cells and chemical hapten exposure. Study-wide results and limits: Expanded TCRs made up significantly more big CDR3 similarity clusters than controls did.

Regarding time point: pre-sensitization, week 0. Treatment denoted: therapeutic diphenylcyclopropenone sensitization with weekly scalp DPC. The CDR3 is made up of 16 amino acids. V dropped 1 base and J dropped 8 bases, with 17 bases sitting between them. CDR1 is KGHDR, CDR2 SFDVKD, per germline. TCRdb re-called the RACE reads through MiXCR, storing one row per CDR3 protein. The sample includes 250,000 or so distinct CDR3 sequences, approximately 7.5% of them seen just once. On this clonotype itself: Its antigen is as yet unknown.

This chain uses TRBV24-1 with TRBJ2-1; TRBD2 is a possible D gene (6 bases). The clonotype was recovered from a man between 18 and 29 years old with alopecia areata. Some clones in this sample may be carry-over from other donors' samples. The source material was whole blood, sampled in connection with sensitization to the hapten diphenylcyclopropenone (DPC). CDR3 in amino acids: CATSDFGATRKDEQFF. The CDR3 DNA reads as TGTGCCACCAGTGATTTCGGGGCGACTAGAAAGGATGAGCAGTTCTTC.